This T cell receptor beta chain was profiled in a study of STAT5B mutations in CD4+ large granular lymphocyte leukemia. Per the germline V gene, CDR1 is SGHRS and CDR2 is YFSETQ. There are 16 residues in the CDR3. V gave up 4 bases and J gave up 1 base; unmatched junction bases: 6. The protocol was immunoSEQ multiplex PCR, while the TCRdb copy is restricted to in-frame clones and leaves out a portion. Among approximately 35,000 clones listed, around 80% were seen once. This sequence joins TRBV5-1 and TRBJ2-2, with TRBD2 matching 8 bases. The clonotype originates from a human donor in good health. Sequenced: CD4+ T cells from blood buffy coats. Written as DNA, the CDR3 is TGCGCCAGCAGCGGGGGACTAGTGATGAACACCGGGGAGCTGTTTTTT. Translating it yields CASSGGLVMNTGELFF.